The 17 T cell receptor beta chains below were found in one sample sequenced in a study of T cells after yellow fever vaccination. TCRdb reprocessed the 5' RACE reads via MiXCR and lists one record per CDR3 protein. The profile covers about 430,000 distinct CDR3 sequences, with about 19% appearing a single time and roughly a sixth taken by the ten largest. The input for sequencing was PBMCs, taken before the yellow fever booster vaccination. These receptors originate from a young man who received the YFV17D yellow fever vaccine.

This clonotype came up a few times. The rearrangement links TRBV11-3 to TRBJ2-1; TRBD1 matches 7 bases. The V segment lost 5 bases and the J segment 6 bases; nucleotides outside the gene matches: 7. The CDR3 is 14 amino acids. Germline CDR1 SGHNT, CDR2 YENEEA. CDR3 region: CASSARQGSNEQFF. The CDR3 DNA follows: TGTGCCAGCAGCGCCCGACAGGGTAGCAATGAGCAGTTCTTC.

V is TRBV15 and J is TRBJ1-1; 8 bases line up with TRBD1. CDR3 size: 14 residues. V dropped 6 bases and J dropped 0; count of bases not matched to a gene: 3. CDR1 is LNHNV, CDR2 YYDKDF, per germline (reference sequence). The CDR3 loop reads CATSRTGLNTEAFF. The CDR3 DNA sequence: TGTGCCACCAGTCGGACAGGGTTGAACACTGAAGCTTTCTTT.

In this sample, this clonotype turned up many times. The chain combines TRBV29-1 with TRBJ1-1; D is uncertain. The length of the CDR3 is 11 residues. Trimming stripped 7 bases from V and 4 bases from J, with 10 bases between. Germline-derived CDR1 and CDR2 are SQVTM and ANQGSEA. The chain's CDR3 is CSALILTEAFF. CDR3 DNA sequence: TGCAGCGCCCTTATCCTCACTGAAGCTTTCTTT.

The rearrangement links TRBV12-3 or TRBV12-4 to TRBJ2-3, with 11 bases fitting TRBD2. The CDR3 contains 17 residues. V gave up 6 bases and J gave up 1 base; unmatched junction bases: 9. CDR3 nucleotide sequence: TGTGCCAGCAGCGAATATCTAGCGGGGGGTCGCACAGATACGCAGTATTTT. It translates to CASSEYLAGGRTDTQYF.

The rearrangement joins TRBV4-1 to TRBJ2-1, with no clear D. Germline V gene sequence: CDR1 MGHRA, CDR2 YSYEKL. V was cut by 1 base and J by 0 bases, with 13 bases left in between. The CDR3 extends over 17 amino acids. CDR3 DNA: TGCGCCAGCAGCCAAGGGCCGCAGACAAGCTCCTACAATGAGCAGTTCTTC. Amino acid sequence: CASSQGPQTSSYNEQFF.

This clonotype showed up just a few times. This rearrangement joins TRBV11-2 to TRBJ2-5; no definite D call. This CDR3 spans 15 amino acids. Germline V lookup: CDR1 SGHAT, CDR2 FQNNGV. Trimming left V 11 bases short and J 2 bases short, with 21 bases between. The CDR3 coding sequence is TGTGCCTGCGCGAGCAGCAGCAGGATTCAAGAGACCCAGTACTTC. This codes for CACASSSRIQETQYF.

There are a few counts of this clonotype. The chain employs TRBV5-1 and TRBJ2-7; 8 bases align to TRBD1. The CDR3 is made up of 14 amino acids. Looked up from germline, CDR1 is SGHRS and CDR2 is YFSETQ. Trimming took 4 bases from V and 1 from J; bases not matched to a gene: 4. The CDR3 bases are TGCGCCAGCAGCGGGCAGGGGGCGTCCTACGAGCAGTACTTC. Translated: CASSGQGASYEQYF.

The rearrangement joins TRBV7-6 to TRBJ2-3, with TRBD2 matching over 10 bases. V shed 5 bases and J 0 bases; nucleotides not matched to a gene: 8. Germline V gene sequence: CDR1 SGHVS, CDR2 FNYEAQ. The CDR3 spans 17 residues. The CDR3 reads CASSPLSGGISTDTQYF. The DNA for the CDR3 is TGTGCCAGCAGCCCCCTTAGCGGGGGGATTAGCACAGATACGCAGTATTTT.

The chain links TRBV20-1 to TRBJ2-4; 7 nucleotides line up with TRBD1. The germline CDR1 and CDR2 sequences are DFQATT and SNEGSKA (reference sequence). V lost 0 bases and J lost 0; bases outside the gene matches: 8. The CDR3 has 17 residues. CDR3 coding DNA: TGCAGTGCTAGAGAACGGGACAGATTACTAGCCAAAAACATTCAGTACTTC. Its protein product is CSARERDRLLAKNIQYF.

This rearrangement joins TRBV7-2 to TRBJ1-3; D is unresolved. The CDR3 is 16 residues long. Germline-derived CDR1 and CDR2 are SGHTA and FQGNSA. Trimming pared 6 bases from V and 8 bases from J, leaving 23 bases between. The CDR3 reads CASSPLGVGVADTIYF. CDR3 DNA: TGTGCCAGCAGTCCATTAGGCGTCGGGGTTGCGGACACCATATATTTT.

This sequence joins TRBV11-2 and TRBJ2-4; 13 bases agree with TRBD2. The CDR3 spans 18 residues. Germline CDR1 and CDR2: SGHAT and FQNNGV. V dropped 6 bases and J dropped 0; count of bases not matched to a gene: 8. The CDR3 sequence is CASRQWTSGGLAKNIQYF. CDR3 nucleotides: TGTGCCAGCAGGCAATGGACTAGCGGGGGACTAGCCAAAAACATTCAGTACTTC.

The chain carries TRBV6-5 and TRBJ1-1; D gene ambiguous. The V end lost 6 bases, the J end lost 1 base, and 9 bases lay between the germline ends. CDR1 MNHEY and CDR2 SVGAGI come from the germline V gene. The length of the CDR3 is 13 residues. In nucleotides, the CDR3 is TGTGCCAGCAGCCTAATCTCGAACACTGAAGCTTTCTTT. Translation gives CASSLISNTEAFF.

A few counts support this clonotype. The chain combines TRBV5-6 with TRBJ2-2, with 7 bases aligning to TRBD1. Germline V lookup: CDR1 SGHDT, CDR2 YYEEEE. The J segment lost 6 bases and the V segment lost 1 base, leaving 9 bases of the junction unmatched. This CDR3 comprises 16 residues. Here the CDR3 DNA reads TGTGCCAGCAGCTTGCGCCGGGACAGTTCCGCCGGGGAGCTGTTTTTT. It encodes CASSLRRDSSAGELFF.

This clonotype has a handful of counts. The CDR3 is CASSRVVDGYTF. CDR3 sequence (DNA): TGTGCCAGCAGCAGGGTTGTAGATGGCTACACCTTC. The chain recombines TRBV7-8 with TRBJ1-2; no firm D call. Germline CDR1 and CDR2: SGHVS and FQNEAQ. Trimming shortened V by 5 bases and J by 6 bases, and 10 bases separated the two germline ends. The CDR3 runs to 12 residues.

To note about this clonotype: Sequence at one end of the junction differs from germline and may be a read error. The chain is built from TRBV18 and TRBJ1-4; perhaps TRBD1 as D (6 bases). The CDR3 contains 15 residues. Germline lookup yields CDR1 KGHSH and CDR2 LQKENI. CDR3 protein: CASSRPDRNNEKLLF. The CDR3 nucleotides read TGTGCCAGCTCACGCCCGGACAGAAATAATGAAAAACTGCTTTTT.

This clonotype was seen more than once but under ten times. The rearrangement links TRBV10-3 to TRBJ2-5; D may be TRBD1 (6 bases). V shed 8 bases and J shed 4 bases, with 20 bases lying between them. The CDR3 is 15 amino acids. Germline V gene sequence: CDR1 ENHRY, CDR2 SYGVKD. The CDR3 bases are TGTGCCATCGCGAGGGCAGGGGCTGTGGGAGAGACCCAGTACTTC. As protein: CAIARAGAVGETQYF.

This chain uses TRBV7-2 with TRBJ2-3, with a tentative D call TRBD2 (6 bases). CDR1 and CDR2 from the germline V gene are SGHTA and FQGNSA. The CDR3 sequence is 18 residues long. Trimming stripped 0 bases from V and 2 bases from J, with 18 bases between. CDR3 region: CASSLANSWAGLTDTQYF. DNA for the CDR3: TGTGCCAGCAGCTTAGCGAACAGTTGGGCGGGGCTCACAGATACGCAGTATTTT.